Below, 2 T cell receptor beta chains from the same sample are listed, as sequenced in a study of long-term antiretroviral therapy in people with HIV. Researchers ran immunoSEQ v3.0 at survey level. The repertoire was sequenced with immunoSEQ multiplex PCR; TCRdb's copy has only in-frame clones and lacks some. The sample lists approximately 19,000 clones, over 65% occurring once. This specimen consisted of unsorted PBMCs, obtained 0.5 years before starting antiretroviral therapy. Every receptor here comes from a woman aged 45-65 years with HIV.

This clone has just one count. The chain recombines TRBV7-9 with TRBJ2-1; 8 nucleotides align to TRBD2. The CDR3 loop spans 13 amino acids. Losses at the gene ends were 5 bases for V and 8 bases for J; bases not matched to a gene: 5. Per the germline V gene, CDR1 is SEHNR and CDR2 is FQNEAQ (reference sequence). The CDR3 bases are TGTGCCAGCAGCCCCGGACTAGCTGATGAGCAGTTCTTC. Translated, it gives CASSPGLADEQFF.

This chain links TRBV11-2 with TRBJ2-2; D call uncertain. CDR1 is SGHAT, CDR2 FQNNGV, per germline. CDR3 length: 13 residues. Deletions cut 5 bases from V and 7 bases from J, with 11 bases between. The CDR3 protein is CASSPYLGGELFF. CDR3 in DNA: TGTGCCAGCAGCCCCTACCTAGGCGGGGAGCTGTTTTTT.